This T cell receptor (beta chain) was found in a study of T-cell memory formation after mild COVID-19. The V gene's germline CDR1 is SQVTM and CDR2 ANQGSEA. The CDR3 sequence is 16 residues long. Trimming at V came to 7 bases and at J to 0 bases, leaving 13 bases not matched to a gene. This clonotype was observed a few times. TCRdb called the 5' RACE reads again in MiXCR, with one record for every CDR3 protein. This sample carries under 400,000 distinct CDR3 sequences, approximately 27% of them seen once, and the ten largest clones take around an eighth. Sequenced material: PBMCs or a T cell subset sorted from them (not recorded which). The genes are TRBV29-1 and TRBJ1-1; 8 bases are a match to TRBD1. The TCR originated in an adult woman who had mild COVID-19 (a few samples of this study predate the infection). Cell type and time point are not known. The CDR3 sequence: CSERPGGEIMNTEAFF. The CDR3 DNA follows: TGCAGCGAGAGGCCAGGGGGCGAAATCATGAACACTGAAGCTTTCTTT. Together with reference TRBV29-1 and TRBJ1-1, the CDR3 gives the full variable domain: SAVISQKPSRDICQRGTSLTIQCQVDSQVTMMFWYRQQPGQSLTLIATANQGSEATYESGFVIDKFPISRPNLTFSTLTVSNMSPEDSSIYLCSERPGGEIMNTEAFFGQGTRLTVV.